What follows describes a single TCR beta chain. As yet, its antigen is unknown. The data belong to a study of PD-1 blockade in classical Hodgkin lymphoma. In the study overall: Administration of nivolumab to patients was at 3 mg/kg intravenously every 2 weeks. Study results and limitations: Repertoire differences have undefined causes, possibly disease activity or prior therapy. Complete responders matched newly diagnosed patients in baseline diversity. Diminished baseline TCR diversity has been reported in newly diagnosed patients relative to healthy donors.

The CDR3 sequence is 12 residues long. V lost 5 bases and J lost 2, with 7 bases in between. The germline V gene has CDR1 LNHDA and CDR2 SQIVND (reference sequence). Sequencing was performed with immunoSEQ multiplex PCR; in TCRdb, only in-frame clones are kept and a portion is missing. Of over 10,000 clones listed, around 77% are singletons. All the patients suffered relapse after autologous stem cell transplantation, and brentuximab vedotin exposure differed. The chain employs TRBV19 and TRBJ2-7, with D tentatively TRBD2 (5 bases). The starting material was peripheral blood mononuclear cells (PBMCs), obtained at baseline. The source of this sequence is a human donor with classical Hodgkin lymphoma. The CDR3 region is CASSSGTYEQYF. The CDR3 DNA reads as TGTGCCAGTAGTTCCGGGACCTACGAGCAGTACTTC.